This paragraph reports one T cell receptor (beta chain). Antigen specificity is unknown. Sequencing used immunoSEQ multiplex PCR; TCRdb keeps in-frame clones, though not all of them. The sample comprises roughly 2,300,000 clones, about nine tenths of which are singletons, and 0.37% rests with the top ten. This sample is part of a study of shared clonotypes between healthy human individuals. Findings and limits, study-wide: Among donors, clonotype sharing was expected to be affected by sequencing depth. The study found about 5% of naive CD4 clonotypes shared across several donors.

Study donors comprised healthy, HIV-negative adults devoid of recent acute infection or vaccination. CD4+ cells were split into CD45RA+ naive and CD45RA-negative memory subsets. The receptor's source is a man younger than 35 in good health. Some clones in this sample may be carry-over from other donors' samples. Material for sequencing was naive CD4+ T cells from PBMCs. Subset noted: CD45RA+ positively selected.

Here the CDR3 DNA reads TGTGCCAGCAGTTTGTCCCAGACCTCCTACGAGCAGTACTTC. Its protein product is CASSLSQTSYEQYF. This chain joins TRBV28 and TRBJ2-7; D gene ambiguous. V was cut by 3 bases and J by 0 bases, with 9 bases left in between. The CDR3 consists of 14 residues. Germline CDR1 is MDHEN and CDR2 is SYDVKM.